The rows below give T cell receptor beta chains drawn from one sample of a study of CD8 T cells in ankylosing spondylitis. TCRdb reprocessed the 5' RACE reads via MiXCR and lists one record per CDR3 protein. Of some 220,000 distinct CDR3 sequences in the sample, roughly 6.6% were seen once. The sequenced sample consisted of blood, either unsorted or a sorted T cell fraction (not recorded which). These receptors came from a male donor with ankylosing spondylitis. CDR3s include the opening cysteine and the closing phenylalanine or tryptophan. The order of the fields is D gene, clone size, V gene, J gene, CDR3 DNA, CDR3 protein. A D gene is named only where the DNA matches it firmly. Size is omitted from some rows. Given values are once, few, many or a class for expanded clones.

.	.	TRBV4-3	TRBJ2-7	TGCGCCAGCAGCCAATCCCGTAGCGAGCAGTACTTC	CASSQSRSEQYF
.	many	TRBV6-1	TRBJ2-1	TGTGCCAGCAGTCGTATACCCGGGTCCCCTTCCCTAGATGAGCAGTTCTTC	CASSRIPGSPSLDEQFF
TRBD2	.	TRBV11-2	TRBJ2-5	TGTGCCAGCAGCTTATCTTTGGGACTAGCGGAAGAGACCCAGTACTTC	CASSLSLGLAEETQYF
TRBD1	many	TRBV7-8	TRBJ2-1	TGTGCCAGCAGCTTAGCGCGTCGACAGGGCCCCTACAATGAGCAGTTCTTC	CASSLARRQGPYNEQFF
.	many	TRBV12-3/TRBV12-4	TRBJ2-2	TGTGCCAGCAGTCAGGGGGGAACCGGGGAGCTGTTTTTT	CASSQGGTGELFF
.	many	TRBV5-6	TRBJ1-5	TGTGCCAGCAGCTCGAGTACGGCCCAGCATTTT	CASSSSTAQHF
.	.	TRBV5-5	TRBJ2-7	TGTGCCAGCAGCGGAGGGACCGTCGGTGTGTCAGAGCAGTACTTC	CASSGGTVGVSEQYF
.	few	TRBV7-9	TRBJ2-7	TGTGCCAGCAGCCTCCGGACAACTCCCCACGAGCAGTACTTC	CASSLRTTPHEQYF
.	few	TRBV20-1	TRBJ2-7	TGCAGTGCCAACCCCACCAGGGCCCAATACGAGCAGTACTTC	CSANPTRAQYEQYF
.	.	TRBV15	TRBJ1-5	TGTGCCACCAGCAGAGAAGGTTATTCCAATCAGCCCCAGCATTTT	CATSREGYSNQPQHF
.	many	TRBV12-3/TRBV12-4	TRBJ1-1	TGTGCCAGCAGTTCGGGTACTGAAGCTTTCTTT	CASSSGTEAFF
.	few	TRBV7-9	TRBJ1-5	TGTGCCAGCAGCTTACAGGGAGTTCAGCCCCAGCATTTT	CASSLQGVQPQHF
.	many	TRBV11-2	TRBJ2-3	TGTGCCAGCAGCTTAGCAGCTAGGGCGCAGTATTTT	CASSLAARAQYF
.	many	TRBV4-3	TRBJ2-7	TGCGCCAGCAGCCAAAACGGGTTCGAGCAGTACTTC	CASSQNGFEQYF
TRBD1	few	TRBV11-2	TRBJ2-7	TGTGCCAGCAGCTTAGGGACAGGAACCCCCTACGAGCAGTACTTC	CASSLGTGTPYEQYF
TRBD1	few	TRBV6-5	TRBJ2-2	TGTGCCAGCAGTTACAGGGGGCCCGGGGAGCTGTTTTTT	CASSYRGPGELFF
TRBD1	few	TRBV27	TRBJ2-7	TGTGCCAGCAGTCCCGGGACAGGGGGAAACCCCTACGAGCAGTACTTC	CASSPGTGGNPYEQYF
TRBD2	few	TRBV29-1	TRBJ2-1	TGCAGCGTTGGAGCGGGATCTAATGAGCAGTTCTTC	CSVGAGSNEQFF
TRBD2	.	TRBV7-2	TRBJ2-1	TGTGCCAGCAGCTCCACCAACTCGGGACTAGCTTCCTACAATGAGCAGTTCTTC	CASSSTNSGLASYNEQFF
.	many	TRBV27	TRBJ2-7	TGTGCCAGCAGTTTAGCCAGCTCCTACGAGCAGTACTTC	CASSLASSYEQYF
.	.	TRBV27	TRBJ2-2	TGTGCCAGCAGTTTTCAGTTTTTGAACACCGGGGAGCTGTTTTTT	CASSFQFLNTGELFF
.	.	TRBV6-5	TRBJ2-7	TGTGCCAGCAGTTACCCCGGACGGAACGAGCAGTACTTC	CASSYPGRNEQYF
TRBD1	few	TRBV24-1	TRBJ2-3	TGTGCCACCAGTGACAACAGGGGGCATGGAGATACGCAGTATTTT	CATSDNRGHGDTQYF
.	few	TRBV5-6	TRBJ2-5	TGTGCCAGCAGCTTTGTCAGGGAGACCCAGTACTTC	CASSFVRETQYF
TRBD1	many	TRBV7-9	TRBJ2-3	TGTGCCAGCAGCGTACGGACAGGGCCCACAGATACGCAGTATTTT	CASSVRTGPTDTQYF
.	.	TRBV5-1	TRBJ2-7	TGCGCCAGCAGCTTGGAAGGGGGGACTCAAGAGCAGTACTTC	CASSLEGGTQEQYF
.	many	TRBV6-5	TRBJ1-1	TGTGCCAGCAGTTACCGGCAGGGCGTCAATCCGAACACTGAAGCTTTCTTT	CASSYRQGVNPNTEAFF
.	.	TRBV27	TRBJ2-7	TGTGCCAGCAGCTTAACGACGGAACTCTACGAGCAGTACTTC	CASSLTTELYEQYF
.	many	TRBV12-3/TRBV12-4	TRBJ2-1	TGTGCCAGCAGCCAACTAGGGGTCAATGAGCAGTTCTTC	CASSQLGVNEQFF
.	many	TRBV6-5	TRBJ1-1	TGTGCCAGCAGTTACTCGACCATAGGCGCTGAAGCTTTCTTT	CASSYSTIGAEAFF
TRBD2	few	TRBV20-1	TRBJ2-3	TGCAGTGTTGAGAGTAGCCGGGGGGTTTATGGTGGTACGCAGTATTTT	CSVESSRGVYGGTQYF
.	many	TRBV11-3	TRBJ2-3	TGTGCCAGCAGTTTAGGCGAAGATACGCAGTATTTT	CASSLGEDTQYF
.	few	TRBV5-1	TRBJ2-2	TGCGCCAGCAGCTTGGAAAGGAGCACCGGGGAGCTGTTTTTT	CASSLERSTGELFF